The 10 T cell receptor beta chains reported below all come from one sample, sequenced in a study of a mutant IDH1 vaccine in newly diagnosed glioma. The sample's time point: week 11, during vaccination. Every single dose of the vaccine, 300 ug of mutant IDH1 20-mer peptide, came with topical imiquimod. Sequencing used immunoSEQ multiplex PCR; TCRdb keeps in-frame clones, though not all of them. The table has roughly 120,000 clones, approximately 87% seen once; the top ten hold more than 0.55%. Their specific antigens are unknown. The source material was PBMCs, sampled from a glioma patient whose treatment included an IDH1 peptide vaccine. Receptors were obtained from a woman in her forties or fifties with glioma.

This chain connects TRBV5-1 to TRBJ2-5; 8 nucleotides agree with TRBD2. The V gene's germline CDR1 is SGHRS and CDR2 YFSETQ. The CDR3 sequence is 15 residues long. V lost 1 base and J lost 4; bases outside the gene matches: 6. CDR3 nucleotides: TGCGCCAGCAGCTTGACAGCGGGAGAAGGAGAGACCCAGTACTTC. It codes for CASSLTAGEGETQYF.

J is TRBJ2-5 and V is TRBV5-1, with TRBD1 identical over 8 bases. The CDR3 extends over 15 amino acids. Germline CDR1 SGHRS, CDR2 YFSETQ. The J segment lost 3 bases and the V segment lost 2 bases, leaving 6 bases of the junction unmatched. The DNA for the CDR3 is TGCGCCAGCAGCTTTCAGGGGGCGGGAAAAGAGACCCAGTACTTC. It yields the protein CASSFQGAGKETQYF.

The chain links TRBV27 to TRBJ2-2; D gene uncertain. Deletions cut 1 base from V and 7 bases from J, with 10 bases between. CDR3 length equals 14 residues. In germline, CDR1 is MNHEY, CDR2 SMNVEV (reference sequence). The CDR3 bases are TGTGCCAGCAGTTTATTTTCGACAATCGGGGAGCTGTTTTTT. It is translated as CASSLFSTIGELFF.

This clone was detected once. V is TRBV20-1 and J is TRBJ2-3; D unclear. This CDR3 has 10 residues. Per germline, CDR1 DFQATT and CDR2 SNEGSKA (reference sequence). V was clipped by 3 bases and J by 5 bases, with 3 bases between them. This CDR3 is CSASGDTQYF. The CDR3 coding sequence is TGCAGTGCTAGTGGAGATACGCAGTATTTT.

The J gene is TRBJ2-5, the V gene TRBV25-1; 8 nucleotides match TRBD1. V was pared by 2 bases and J by 5 bases, with 10 bases of the junction left unmatched. CDR3 length: 16 amino acids. Germline CDR1 reads MGHDK; CDR2 reads SYGVNS. The chain's CDR3 is CASSEGWTGKEETQYF. The CDR3 nucleotides are TGTGCCAGCAGTGAAGGCTGGACAGGGAAGGAGGAGACCCAGTACTTC.

This sequence joins TRBV10-2 and TRBJ2-5; D not resolved. The CDR3 totals 16 residues. Germline lookup yields CDR1 WSHSY and CDR2 SAAADI. V lost 2 bases and J lost 7, with 20 bases in between. CDR3 sequence reads: CASSEPIGEVEVTQYF. The CDR3 bases are TGCGCCAGCAGTGAGCCCATTGGAGAGGTGGAAGTGACCCAGTACTTC.

This sequence joins TRBV4-3 and TRBJ2-2, with D maybe TRBD1 (5 bases). The CDR3 spans 16 residues. Per germline, CDR1 LGHNA and CDR2 YSLEER. The V end was cut by 5 bases, the J end by 4 bases, with 17 bases between. The CDR3 loop is CASSFQGLGGTGELFF. CDR3 DNA: TGCGCCAGCAGCTTCCAGGGATTGGGTGGCACCGGGGAGCTGTTTTTT.

The genes are TRBV5-1 and TRBJ2-3; 10 positions agree with TRBD2. The CDR3 consists of 16 residues. V shed 3 bases, J shed 2 bases, and the junction held 6 bases outside the gene matches. Germline assignment: CDR1 SGHRS and CDR2 YFSETQ. CDR3 nucleotides: TGCGCCAGCAGCTGGAGCGGGAGGGCCGTCACAGATACGCAGTATTTT. It is translated as CASSWSGRAVTDTQYF.

Comments on this clone: The same CDR3 also results from other DNA sequences found in this sample. This rearrangement joins TRBV19 to TRBJ2-1; D perhaps matches TRBD2 (6 bases). The CDR3 spans 15 residues. V was shortened by 3 bases and J by 1 base, with 10 bases between the two germline ends. CDR1 is LNHDA, CDR2 SQIVND, per germline (reference sequence). CDR3 nucleotides: TGTGCCAGTAGTATCGACAGCGGGTCCTACAATGAGCAGTTCTTC. It yields the protein CASSIDSGSYNEQFF. The variable domain in full, completed from reference TRBV19 and TRBJ2-1, reads DGGITQSPKYLFRKEGQNVTLSCEQNLNHDAMYWYRQDPGQGLRLIYYSQIVNDFQKGDIAEGYSVSREKKESFPLTVTSAQKNPTAFYLCASSIDSGSYNEQFFGPGTRLTVL.

J is TRBJ1-3 and V is TRBV2; 7 bases match TRBD1. CDR1 is SNHLY and CDR2 is FYNNEI in the germline V gene. V lost 5 bases, J lost 4 bases, and 5 bases stayed unmatched. This CDR3 region has 14 residues. CDR3 loop: CASSLTTGGNTIYF. In nucleotides, the CDR3 is TGTGCCAGCAGTCTAACGACAGGGGGAAACACCATATATTTT. The full variable domain, with the rest looked up from reference TRBV2 and TRBJ1-3, is EPEVTQTPSHQVTQMGQEVILRCVPISNHLYFYWYRQILGQKVEFLVSFYNNEISEKSEIFDDQFSVERPDGSNFTLKIRSTKLEDSAMYFCASSLTTGGNTIYFGEGSWLTVV.